Below, one T cell receptor (beta chain) is given with its context. The data originate from a study of technical replicates of blood from several donors. Data came from immunoSEQ multiplex PCR; TCRdb stores just in-frame clones and leaves some out. The sample lists tens of thousands of clones; 90% to 95% were seen once. The sequence came from a human donor in good health. Sequencing was performed on T cells isolated from PBMCs.

For the CDR3, the DNA is TGCGCCAGCAGCTTGGCGGGAGAGCGGGAGAAGGGCAATGAGCAGTTCTTC. Its translation is CASSLAGEREKGNEQFF. V gene TRBV5-1 combines with J gene TRBJ2-1; 8 nucleotides align to TRBD2. Trimming removed 0 bases from V and 6 bases from J; junction bases left unmatched: 11. CDR1 and CDR2 (germline): SGHRS, YFSETQ. This CDR3 is built from 17 residues.